The 9 T cell receptor beta chains reported below all come from one sample, sequenced in a study of post-analysis software for immune sequencing data. Study-wide points: Roughly five TRBV segments, including TRBV5-6, TRBV5-1 and TRBV20-1, were more frequent in patients than controls.

Unique molecular identifiers were present in the TCR beta cDNA libraries. TCRdb used MiXCR to reprocess the PCR reads, holding one entry per CDR3 protein. Of a few hundred thousand distinct CDR3 sequences listed, over 30% were seen once; the top ten hold about 8%. These TCRs are of unknown antigen specificity. Material: blood. The receptor set was obtained from a girl aged 2-15 years with multiple sclerosis.

The chain joins TRBV9 to TRBJ2-5; D is perhaps TRBD2 (5 bases). The germline V and J ends were trimmed by 3 bases and 3 bases, with 12 bases remaining between them. Germline V gene data show CDR1 as SGDLS and CDR2 as YYNGEE. The CDR3 contains 14 residues. CDR3 protein: CASSDPPAEETQYF. The CDR3 region has the DNA TGTGCCAGCAGCGACCCTCCAGCGGAAGAGACCCAGTACTTC.

CDR3 sequence (DNA): TGCGCCAGCAGCTTGGCGACAGGGAGAACCTACGAGCAGTACTTC. Translating it yields CASSLATGRTYEQYF. The chain joins TRBV5-1 to TRBJ2-7, with 7 bases that match TRBD1. V gave up 0 bases and J gave up 2 bases; unmatched junction bases: 5. The CDR3 spans 15 residues. CDR1 and CDR2 from the germline V gene are SGHRS and YFSETQ.

V gene TRBV9 combines with J gene TRBJ2-5, with TRBD1 matching over 11 bases. Germline V lookup: CDR1 SGDLS, CDR2 YYNGEE. Trimming at V came to 2 bases and at J to 5 bases, leaving 5 bases not matched to a gene. The CDR3 has 15 residues. The CDR3 here is CASSVAGTGGETQYF. The CDR3 coding sequence is TGTGCCAGCAGCGTGGCCGGGACAGGGGGGGAGACCCAGTACTTC.

The V and J genes are TRBV12-3 or TRBV12-4 and TRBJ1-5; TRBD1 might be the D (5 bases). V was cut by 3 bases and J by 2 bases, with 8 bases left in between. CDR3 length: 14 amino acids. CDR3 nucleotide sequence: TGTGCCAGCAGTTTTGGGGCGGGCAATCAGCCCCAGCATTTT. Translated: CASSFGAGNQPQHF.

This clonotype was found a few times. The chain couples TRBV30 to TRBJ2-7; 9 nucleotides align to TRBD1. The CDR3 is made up of 16 amino acids. Trimming at V came to 2 bases and at J to 5 bases, leaving 13 bases not matched to a gene. Per germline, CDR1 GTSNPN and CDR2 SVGIG (reference sequence). Written as DNA, the CDR3 is TGTGCCTGGAGTAGCTGGGGGGGGACAGGGACCAACGAGCAGTACTTC. Residues: CAWSSWGGTGTNEQYF.

The chain combines TRBV28 with TRBJ2-7, with D perhaps TRBD2 (6 bases). This CDR3 is 18 amino acids long. CDR1 MDHEN and CDR2 SYDVKM come from the germline V gene. Trimming stripped 2 bases from V and 3 bases from J, with 23 bases between. The CDR3 nucleotides are TGTGCCAGCAGTTTACCCTCAGGAGGGGTAGGGAGAAACTACGAGCAGTACTTC. It is translated as CASSLPSGGVGRNYEQYF.

This sequence joins TRBV20-1 and TRBJ2-1, with D tentatively TRBD1 (5 bases). Per the germline V gene, CDR1 is DFQATT and CDR2 is SNEGSKA (reference sequence). V dropped 2 bases and J dropped 8 bases, with 13 bases sitting between them. This CDR3 region has 13 residues. CDR3 amino acids: CSARFLTRDEQFF. CDR3 DNA sequence: TGCAGTGCTAGATTCTTGACCAGGGATGAGCAGTTCTTC.

V is TRBV12-3 or TRBV12-4 and J is TRBJ2-6; D uncertain. Trimming shortened V by 1 base and J by 0 bases, and 10 bases separated the two germline ends. The CDR3 has 17 residues. CDR3: CASSLDYVLSGANVLTF. The CDR3 DNA is TGTGCCAGCAGTTTAGATTATGTCCTCTCTGGGGCCAACGTCCTGACTTTC.

V and J are TRBV18 and TRBJ2-5, with D perhaps given as TRBD1 or TRBD2 (5 bases each). This CDR3 spans 16 amino acids. Deletions cut 2 bases from V and 4 bases from J, with 17 bases between. CDR1 KGHSH and CDR2 LQKENI come from the germline V gene. CDR3: CASSPRGRDPRETQYF. CDR3 in DNA: TGTGCCAGCTCACCAAGAGGCAGGGACCCACGAGAGACCCAGTACTTC.